The clone carrying this T cell receptor beta chain was seen a few times. This entry is derived from a study of Graves' ophthalmopathy and Graves' hyperthyroidism. Researchers took RNA transcripts and amplified TCR beta CDR3 regions from them. HTBI primers served in a first-round RT-PCR, which a second-round multiplex PCR followed. TCRdb re-called the multiplex PCR reads with MiXCR, one entry per CDR3 protein. The repertoire includes roughly 700,000 distinct CDR3 sequences, roughly two fifths of them detected once, and approximately 46% sits in the top ten. Germline loops: CDR1 SGHKS, CDR2 YYEKEE (reference sequence). This CDR3 is 16 amino acids long. V shed 1 base and J 2 bases; nucleotides not matched to a gene: 5. Disease in donors with ophthalmopathy had moderate-to-severe activity, CAS ≥3, NOSPECS ≥4 and under 3 months' duration.

V is TRBV5-5 and J is TRBJ1-5, with 8 bases identical to TRBD1. Sequenced: peripheral blood. The TCR sequence derives from an adult man with Graves' ophthalmopathy. The CDR3 loop is CASSLTGGAGNQPQHF. As DNA, the CDR3 is TGTGCCAGCAGCTTGACAGGGGGAGCAGGCAATCAGCCCCAGCATTTT.